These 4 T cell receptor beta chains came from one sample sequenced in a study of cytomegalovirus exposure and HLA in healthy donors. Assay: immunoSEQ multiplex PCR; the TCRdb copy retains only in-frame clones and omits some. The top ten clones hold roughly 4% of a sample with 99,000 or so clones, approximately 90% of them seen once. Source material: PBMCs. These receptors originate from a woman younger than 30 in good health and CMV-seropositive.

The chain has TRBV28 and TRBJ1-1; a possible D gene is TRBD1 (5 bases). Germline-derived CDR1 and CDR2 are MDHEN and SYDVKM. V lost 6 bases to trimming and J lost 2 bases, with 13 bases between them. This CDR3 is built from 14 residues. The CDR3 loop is CASRLRVLNTEAFF. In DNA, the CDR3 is TGTGCCAGCAGACTCAGGGTACTTAACACTGAAGCTTTCTTT.

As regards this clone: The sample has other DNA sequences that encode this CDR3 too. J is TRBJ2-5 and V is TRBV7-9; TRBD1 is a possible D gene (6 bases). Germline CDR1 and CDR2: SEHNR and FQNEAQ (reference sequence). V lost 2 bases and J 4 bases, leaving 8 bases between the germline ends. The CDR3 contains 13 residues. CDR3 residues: CASSLFRGETQYF. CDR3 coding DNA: TGTGCCAGCAGCTTATTCAGGGGAGAGACCCAGTACTTC.

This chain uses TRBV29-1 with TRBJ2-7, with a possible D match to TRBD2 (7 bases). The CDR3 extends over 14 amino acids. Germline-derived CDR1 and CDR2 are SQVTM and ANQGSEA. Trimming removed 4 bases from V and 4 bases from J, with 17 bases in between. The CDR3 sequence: CSVVSGGRGYEQYF. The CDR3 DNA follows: TGCAGCGTTGTTTCGGGGGGCCGGGGTTACGAGCAGTACTTC.

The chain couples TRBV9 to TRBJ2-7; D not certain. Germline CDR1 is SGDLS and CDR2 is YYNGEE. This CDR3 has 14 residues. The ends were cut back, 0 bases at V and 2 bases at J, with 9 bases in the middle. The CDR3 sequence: CASSVGSETYEQYF. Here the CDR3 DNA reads TGTGCCAGCAGCGTAGGGAGCGAGACCTACGAGCAGTACTTC.